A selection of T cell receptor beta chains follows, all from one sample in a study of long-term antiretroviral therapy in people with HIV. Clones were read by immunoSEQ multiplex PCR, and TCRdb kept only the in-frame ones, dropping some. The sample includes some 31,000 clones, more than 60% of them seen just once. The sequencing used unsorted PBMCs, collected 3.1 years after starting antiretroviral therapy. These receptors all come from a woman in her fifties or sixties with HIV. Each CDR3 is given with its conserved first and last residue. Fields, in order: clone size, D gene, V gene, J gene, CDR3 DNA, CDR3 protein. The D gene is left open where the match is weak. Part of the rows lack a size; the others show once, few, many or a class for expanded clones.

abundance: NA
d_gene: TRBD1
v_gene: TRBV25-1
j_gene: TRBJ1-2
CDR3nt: TGTGCCAGCAGTGAATCTGACAGGGCGTTTTGGGGCTACACCTTC
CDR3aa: CASSESDRAFWGYTF

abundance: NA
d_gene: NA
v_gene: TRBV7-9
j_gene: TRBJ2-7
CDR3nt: TGTGCCAGCAGTTTGGACAGACCCTCCTACGAGCAGTACTTC
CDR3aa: CASSLDRPSYEQYF

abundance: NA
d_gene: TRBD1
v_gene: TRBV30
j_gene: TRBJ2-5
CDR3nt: TGTGCCTGGAGTGTAGGGTCAGGGGGAAAGACCCAGTACTTC
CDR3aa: CAWSVGSGGKTQYF

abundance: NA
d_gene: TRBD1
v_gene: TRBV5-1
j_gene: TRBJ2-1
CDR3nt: TGCGCCAGCAGCTTGGGACAGTTCGGGACAGGGTGGAGAGGTGAGCAGTTCTTC
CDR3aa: CASSLGQFGTGWRGEQFF

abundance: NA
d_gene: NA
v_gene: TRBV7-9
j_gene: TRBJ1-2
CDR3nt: TGTGCCAGCAGCAGCACAATGGAGAAACAGGGAAGGTTCTATGGCTACACCTTC
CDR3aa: CASSSTMEKQGRFYGYTF

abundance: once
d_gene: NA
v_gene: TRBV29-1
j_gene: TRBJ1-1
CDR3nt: TGCAGCATAGGGAGGCAGGTGAACACTGAAGCTTTCTTT
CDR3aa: CSIGRQVNTEAFF

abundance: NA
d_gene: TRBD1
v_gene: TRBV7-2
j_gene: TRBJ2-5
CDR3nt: TGTGCCAGCAGCTTAGTTGGGACAGGCCCCCAAGAGACCCAGTACTTC
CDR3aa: CASSLVGTGPQETQYF

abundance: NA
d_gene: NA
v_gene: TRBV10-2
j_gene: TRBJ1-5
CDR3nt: TGCGCCAAGTCCACGGGACCCGCTGTTCGTAGCAATCAGCCCCAGCATTTT
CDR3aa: CAKSTGPAVRSNQPQHF

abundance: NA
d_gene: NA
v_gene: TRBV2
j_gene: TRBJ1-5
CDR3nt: TGTGCCAGCAGTGACGAATGGCCCTATCAGCCCCAGCATTTT
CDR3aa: CASSDEWPYQPQHF

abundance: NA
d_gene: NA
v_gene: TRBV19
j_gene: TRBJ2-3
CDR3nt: TGTGCCAGTAGTATTGGGGCGAGGCCGCAGTATTTT
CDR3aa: CASSIGARPQYF

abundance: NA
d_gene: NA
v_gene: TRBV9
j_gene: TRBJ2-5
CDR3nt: TGTGCCAGCAGCGCTAGACGAGACCAGTGGGAGACCCAGTACTTC
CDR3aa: CASSARRDQWETQYF

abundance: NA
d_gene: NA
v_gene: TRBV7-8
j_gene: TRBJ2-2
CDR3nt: TGTGCCAGCAGCTTAGTTGATAAACTCTCCCGTGTGCTGTTTTTT
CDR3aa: CASSLVDKLSRVLFF

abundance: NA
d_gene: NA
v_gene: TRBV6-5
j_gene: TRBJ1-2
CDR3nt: TGTGCCAGCAGTTACTCCCCTCGGGATGGCTACACCTTC
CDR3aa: CASSYSPRDGYTF

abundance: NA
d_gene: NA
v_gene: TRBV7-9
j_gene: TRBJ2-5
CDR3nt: TGTGCCAGCAGCTTAGCTGGGCTACAAGAGACCCAGTACTTC
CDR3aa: CASSLAGLQETQYF

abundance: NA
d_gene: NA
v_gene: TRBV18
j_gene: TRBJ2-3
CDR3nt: TGTGCCAGCTCACCCCCTTCTTCGGATACGCAGTATTTT
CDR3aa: CASSPPSSDTQYF

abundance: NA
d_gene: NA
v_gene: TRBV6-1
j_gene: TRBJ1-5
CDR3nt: TGTGCCAGCAGTAAGACGGATTTCCAATCCCAGCATTTT
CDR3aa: CASSKTDFQSQHF

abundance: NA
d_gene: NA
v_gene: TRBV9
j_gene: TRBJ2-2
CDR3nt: TGTGCCAGCAGCGCCCGGGACGGGAACACCGGGGAGCTGTTTTTT
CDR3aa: CASSARDGNTGELFF

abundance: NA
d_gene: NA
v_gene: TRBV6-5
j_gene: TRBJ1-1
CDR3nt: TGTGCCAGCAGTTACACGACAGAGAACACTGAAGCTTTCTTT
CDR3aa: CASSYTTENTEAFF

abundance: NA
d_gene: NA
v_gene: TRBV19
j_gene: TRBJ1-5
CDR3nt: TGTGCCAGTAGTATAGATGGGGCAGGGGGCAATCAGCCCCAGCATTTT
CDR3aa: CASSIDGAGGNQPQHF

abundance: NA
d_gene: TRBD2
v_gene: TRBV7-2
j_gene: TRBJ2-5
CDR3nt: TGTGCCAGCAGTTATCTAGGGACTAGCGAGGCCCAGTACTTC
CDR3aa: CASSYLGTSEAQYF

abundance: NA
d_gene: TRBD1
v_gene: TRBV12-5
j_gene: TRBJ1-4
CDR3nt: TGTGCTAGTGGTTTGCTATTAACAGGGGGAGGAAACGAAAAACTGTTTTTT
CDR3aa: CASGLLLTGGGNEKLFF

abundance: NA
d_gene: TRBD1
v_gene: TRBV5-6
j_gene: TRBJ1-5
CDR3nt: TGTGCCAGCAGCCTGACAGGGGGCCCTCAGCCCCAGCATTTT
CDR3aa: CASSLTGGPQPQHF

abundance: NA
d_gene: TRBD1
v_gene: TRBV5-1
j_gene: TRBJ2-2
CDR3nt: TGCGCCAGCAGCTATGAAACAGGGGGTGGCACCGGGGAGCTGTTTTTT
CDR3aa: CASSYETGGGTGELFF

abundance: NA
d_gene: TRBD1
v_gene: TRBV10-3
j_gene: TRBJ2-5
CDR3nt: TGTGCCATCAGGGGACAGATCCAAGAGACCCAGTACTTC
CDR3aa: CAIRGQIQETQYF

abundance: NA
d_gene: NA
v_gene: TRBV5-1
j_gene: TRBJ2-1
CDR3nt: TGCGCCAGCAGCCTGACAGGCCCCAATGAGCAGTTCTTC
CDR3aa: CASSLTGPNEQFF

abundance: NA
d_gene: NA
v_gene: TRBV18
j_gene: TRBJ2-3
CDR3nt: TGTGCCAGCTCACCAACAGGGTTCGGCACAGATACGCAGTATTTT
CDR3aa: CASSPTGFGTDTQYF

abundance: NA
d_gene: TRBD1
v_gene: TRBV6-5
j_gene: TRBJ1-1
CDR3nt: TGTGCCAGCAGTTTCGGACAGGGCATAGGCACTGAAGCTTTCTTT
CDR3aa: CASSFGQGIGTEAFF

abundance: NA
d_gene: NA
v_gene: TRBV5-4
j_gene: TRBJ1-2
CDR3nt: TGTGCCAGCAGCTTAAGCGCTGGGGGCTACACCTTC
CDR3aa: CASSLSAGGYTF

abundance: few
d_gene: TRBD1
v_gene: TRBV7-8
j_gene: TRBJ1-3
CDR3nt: TGTGCCAGCAGCCCGCACGCGACAGGGAGAGGGCACACCATATATTTT
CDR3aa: CASSPHATGRGHTIYF

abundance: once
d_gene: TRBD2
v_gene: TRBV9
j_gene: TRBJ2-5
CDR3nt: TGTGCCAGCAGCGTGGGACTAGCCGGAGGGACCCAGTACTTC
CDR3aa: CASSVGLAGGTQYF

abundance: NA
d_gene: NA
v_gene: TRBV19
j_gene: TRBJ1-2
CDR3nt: TGTGCCAGTAGTGTCGGGGGGGGCTACACCTTC
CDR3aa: CASSVGGGYTF

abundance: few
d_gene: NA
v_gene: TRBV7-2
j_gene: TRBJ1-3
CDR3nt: TGTGCCACCGCAACGGGGGGGAGCTCTGGAAACACCATATATTTT
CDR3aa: CATATGGSSGNTIYF

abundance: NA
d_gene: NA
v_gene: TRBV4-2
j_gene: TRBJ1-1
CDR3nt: TGTGCCAGCAGCCAAGACAGGAGGAGTCAAGTTGGAGGGGGGAAAGCTTTCTTT
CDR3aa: CASSQDRRSQVGGGKAFF

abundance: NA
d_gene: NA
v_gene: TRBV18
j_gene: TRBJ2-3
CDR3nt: TGTGCCAGCTCACGGTGGACTACTACAGATACGCAGTATTTT
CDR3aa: CASSRWTTTDTQYF

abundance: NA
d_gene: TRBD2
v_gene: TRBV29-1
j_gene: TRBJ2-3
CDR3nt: TGCAGCGTTGAGGATAGCGGGGTGGTGCCTAGCACAGATACGCAGTATTTT
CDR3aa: CSVEDSGVVPSTDTQYF

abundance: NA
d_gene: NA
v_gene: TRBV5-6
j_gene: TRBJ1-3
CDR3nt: TGTGCCAGCTCGAGGCCTGGAAACACCATATATTTT
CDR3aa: CASSRPGNTIYF

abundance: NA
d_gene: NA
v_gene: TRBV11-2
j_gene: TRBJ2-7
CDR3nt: TGTGCCAGCAGCTTAGTGGGGCCGGGCGACGAGCAGTACTTC
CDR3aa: CASSLVGPGDEQYF

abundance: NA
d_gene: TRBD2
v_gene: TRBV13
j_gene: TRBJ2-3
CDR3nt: TGTGCCAGCAGCTTAGGAGGCGGGGGGCCGTCAGATACGCAGTATTTT
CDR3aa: CASSLGGGGPSDTQYF

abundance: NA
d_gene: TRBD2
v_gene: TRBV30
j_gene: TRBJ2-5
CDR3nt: TGTGCCTGGGCCGGGGGGACTCGGTTTAGGACCCAGTACTTC
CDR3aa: CAWAGGTRFRTQYF

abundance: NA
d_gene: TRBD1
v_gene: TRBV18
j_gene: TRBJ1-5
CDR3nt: TGTGCCAGCTCGCCCGACAGGGGTGGCAATCAGCCCCAGCATTTT
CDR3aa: CASSPDRGGNQPQHF

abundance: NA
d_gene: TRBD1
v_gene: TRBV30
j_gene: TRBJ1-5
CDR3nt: TGTGCCTGGAGCTCCCACCAGACAGGGACGAGGCAGCCCCAGCATTTT
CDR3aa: CAWSSHQTGTRQPQHF

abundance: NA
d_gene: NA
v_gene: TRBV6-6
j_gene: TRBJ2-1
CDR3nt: TGTGCCAGCAGTTCCGGAGCGGAGCAGTTCTTC
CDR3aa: CASSSGAEQFF

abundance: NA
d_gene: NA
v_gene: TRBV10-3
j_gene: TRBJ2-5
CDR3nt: TGTGCCATCAGTGAGTCGAAGGGTAGCGCGTATAAAGAGACCCAGTACTTC
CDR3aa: CAISESKGSAYKETQYF

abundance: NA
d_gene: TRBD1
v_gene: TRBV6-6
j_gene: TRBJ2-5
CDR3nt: TGTGCCAGCTTTAACCCCTGGACAGGGGGCCAAGAGACCCAGTACTTC
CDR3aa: CASFNPWTGGQETQYF

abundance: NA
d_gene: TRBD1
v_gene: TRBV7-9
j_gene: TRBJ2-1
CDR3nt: TGTGCCAGCAGCTACCGGGACAGCTCCTACAATGAGCAGTTCTTC
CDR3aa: CASSYRDSSYNEQFF

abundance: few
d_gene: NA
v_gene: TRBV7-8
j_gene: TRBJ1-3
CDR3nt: TGTGCCAGCAGCTTAGGGCCGTCTGGAAACACCATATATTTT
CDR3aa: CASSLGPSGNTIYF

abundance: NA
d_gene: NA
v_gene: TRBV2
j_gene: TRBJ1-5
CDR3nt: TGTGCCAGCACTTGGGGAGGCGCGAACCAGCCCCAGCATTTT
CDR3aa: CASTWGGANQPQHF

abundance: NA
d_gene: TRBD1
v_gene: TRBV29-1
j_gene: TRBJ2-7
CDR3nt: TGCAGCGCCCTACAGGGGGCTGGGGAGCAGTACTTC
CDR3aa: CSALQGAGEQYF

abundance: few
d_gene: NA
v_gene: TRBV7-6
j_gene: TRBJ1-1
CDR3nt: TGTGCCAGCAGCTTAAGCCGGAACACTGAAGCTTTCTTT
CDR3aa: CASSLSRNTEAFF

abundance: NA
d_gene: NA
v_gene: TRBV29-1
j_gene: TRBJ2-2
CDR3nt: TGCAGCGTCCCTCGGGGGTTAACCGGGGAGCTGTTTTTT
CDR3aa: CSVPRGLTGELFF

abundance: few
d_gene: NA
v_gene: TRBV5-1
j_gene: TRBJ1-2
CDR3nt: TGCGCCAGCAGCCATCCCTGGGGGGCGGATGGCTACACCTTC
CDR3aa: CASSHPWGADGYTF